These 11 T cell receptor beta chains originate from one sample sequenced in a study of T cells in narcolepsy. The table came from immunoSEQ multiplex PCR; TCRdb's copy has only in-frame clones and leaves some out. The data hold fewer than 40,000 clones, with approximately 78% observed a single time. The sample taken for sequencing was CD45RA- memory CD4+ T cells from PBMCs. The source is a human donor with narcolepsy.

J is TRBJ1-2 and V is TRBV7-8; D remains unclear. The CDR3 is made up of 13 amino acids. The V and J ends lost 5 bases and 6 bases respectively, with 13 bases between them. Germline V gene sequence: CDR1 SGHVS, CDR2 FQNEAQ. The CDR3 sequence is CASSARETHGYTF. The CDR3 nucleotides are TGTGCCAGCAGCGCCCGGGAGACGCATGGCTACACCTTC. Full variable domain (remainder filled in from reference TRBV7-8 and TRBJ1-2): GAGVSQSPRYKVAKRGQDVALRCDPISGHVSLFWYQQALGQGPEFLTYFQNEAQLDKSGLPSDRFFAERPEGSVSTLKIQRTQQEDSAVYLCASSARETHGYTFGSGTRLTVV.

This sequence joins TRBV7-2 and TRBJ2-5, with D perhaps TRBD1 or TRBD2 (5 bases each). Between the trimmed V and J ends, which lost 5 bases and 3 bases, there was a span of 16 bases. The CDR3 extends over 15 amino acids. CDR1 is SGHTA, CDR2 FQGNSA, per germline. CDR3 in amino acids: CASSQMVGGEETQYF. As DNA, the CDR3 is TGTGCCAGCAGCCAAATGGTTGGGGGTGAAGAGACCCAGTACTTC.

The sample holds a few counts of this clone. This chain joins TRBV11-3 and TRBJ2-2, with 12 bases that match TRBD1. CDR1 SGHNT and CDR2 YENEEA come from the germline V gene. The CDR3 runs to 18 residues. The trim removed 4 bases at V and 0 bases at J, leaving 6 bases unmatched. This CDR3 reads CASSSGTGGPANTGELFF. CDR3 nucleotide sequence: TGTGCCAGCAGCTCCGGGACAGGGGGCCCTGCGAACACCGGGGAGCTGTTTTTT.

This chain joins TRBV9 and TRBJ2-2; D not resolved. From germline, CDR1 is SGDLS and CDR2 YYNGEE. Between the trimmed V and J ends, which lost 4 bases and 5 bases, there was a span of 12 bases. This CDR3 spans 14 amino acids. The CDR3 sequence is CASSNVPGTGELFF. CDR3 coding DNA: TGTGCCAGCAGCAATGTCCCAGGAACCGGGGAGCTGTTTTTT.

This clone was counted between two and nine times. The CDR3: CASSKFRAGYTF. In DNA, the CDR3 is TGTGCCAGCAGCAAATTCAGGGCTGGCTACACCTTC. This sequence joins TRBV7-2 and TRBJ1-2, with D tentatively TRBD1 (5 bases). The CDR3 runs to 12 residues. Trimming removed 5 bases from V and 7 bases from J, with 11 bases in between. Germline lookup yields CDR1 SGHTA and CDR2 FQGNSA.

The chain recombines TRBV19 with TRBJ1-1, with D perhaps matching TRBD1 (6 bases). Germline-derived CDR1 and CDR2 are LNHDA and SQIVND (reference sequence). This CDR3 spans 16 amino acids. Deletions cut 7 bases from V and 0 bases from J, with 18 bases between. The CDR3 region has the DNA TGTGCCAGTACCACCCCCCCGACAGGAGTGAACACTGAAGCTTTCTTT. Its protein product is CASTTPPTGVNTEAFF.

The chain employs TRBV5-4 and TRBJ1-2; D is ambiguous. CDR1 SGHNT and CDR2 YYREEE come from the germline V gene (reference sequence). V was pared by 2 bases and J by 8 bases, with 10 bases between. CDR3 length equals 12 residues. The CDR3 nucleotides are TGTGCCAGCAGCTTACGGCCGGGGGGCTACACCTTC. This encodes CASSLRPGGYTF.

CDR3 in DNA: TGTGCCAGCAGCTTGAACCGGCTGAACACTGAAGCTTTCTTT. Translating gives CASSLNRLNTEAFF. V gene TRBV5-4 combines with J gene TRBJ1-1; D remains unclear. The CDR3 has 14 amino acids. V gave up 1 base and J gave up 0 bases, with 7 bases separating them. Germline loops: CDR1 SGHNT, CDR2 YYREEE (reference sequence).

This sequence joins TRBV5-4 and TRBJ2-5; TRBD1 agrees at 9 bases. Germline V gene sequence: CDR1 SGHNT, CDR2 YYREEE (reference sequence). The V gene end was trimmed by 4 bases and the J gene end by 4 bases; junction bases not matched to a gene: 8. CDR3 length: 15 amino acids. CDR3 sequence (DNA): TGTGCCAGCAGCACCAGGACAGGGGCCCCAGAGACCCAGTACTTC. Translating gives CASSTRTGAPETQYF.

Written as DNA, the CDR3 is TGTGCCAGCAGCTTAGGAGGGGGCGATCAATACGAGCAGTACTTC. Translated, it gives CASSLGGGDQYEQYF. The chain uses TRBV7-6 and TRBJ2-7; 7 bases agree with TRBD1. With V trimmed by 1 base and J by 4 bases, 7 bases remained unmatched. The CDR3 contains 15 residues. CDR1 SGHVS and CDR2 FNYEAQ come from the germline V gene. Supplemented by reference TRBV7-6 and TRBJ2-7, the full variable domain reads GAGVSQSPRYKVTKRGQDVALRCDPISGHVSLYWYRQALGQGPEFLTYFNYEAQQDKSGLPNDRFSAERPEGSISTLTIQRTEQRDSAMYRCASSLGGGDQYEQYFGPGTRLTVT.

The rearrangement links TRBV7-9 to TRBJ1-5; D is uncertain. CDR1 is SEHNR and CDR2 is FQNEAQ in the germline V gene (reference sequence). Trimming shortened V by 2 bases and J by 4 bases, and 15 bases separated the two germline ends. CDR3 length equals 16 residues. CDR3: CASSLSPSNTNQPQHF. CDR3 nucleotides: TGTGCCAGCAGCTTAAGTCCCAGCAACACTAATCAGCCCCAGCATTTT.